This T cell receptor beta chain is from a study of human T cells and chemical hapten exposure. This clonotype was seen repeatedly, ten times or more. MiXCR, applied by TCRdb to the RACE reads, yields one record per CDR3 protein. The profile shows about 380,000 distinct CDR3 sequences, approximately 5% of them singletons. Time point reported: patch test 1, 2 weeks after DPC sensitization. Treatment: therapeutic diphenylcyclopropenone sensitization with weekly scalp DPC. V shed 4 bases, J shed 4 bases, and the junction held 12 bases outside the gene matches. The CDR3 is 16 amino acids. V is TRBV12-3 or TRBV12-4 and J is TRBJ1-1, with 7 bases fitting TRBD1. The TCR comes from a woman between 45 and 65 years old with alopecia areata. Some clones in this sample may be carry-over from other donors' samples. This specimen was whole blood, taken in connection with sensitization to the hapten diphenylcyclopropenone (DPC). For the CDR3, the DNA is TGTGCCAGCAGTTCCCTGGGACAGACCAAAGCCACTGAAGCTTTCTTT. The encoded protein is CASSSLGQTKATEAFF.